A selection of T cell receptor beta chains follows, all from one sample in a study of T cells in localized non-small cell lung cancer. Here immunoSEQ multiplex PCR was the method, and the copy in TCRdb shows in-frame clones only, minus some. The sample lists roughly 39,000 clones; roughly 80% were seen once. The sample in question was PBMCs, obtained before any cancer treatment. These receptors all stem from a woman between 35 and 70 years old with stage II squamous cell lung carcinoma. Both conserved end residues are part of each CDR3.

CDR3aa,j_gene,v_gene
CASSRTSGSCEQYF,TRBJ2-7,TRBV6-5
CSAGQGTEAFF,TRBJ1-1,TRBV20-1
CASSQGPAGNYNEQFF,TRBJ2-1,TRBV4-2
CSVDGDSLGNYGYTF,TRBJ1-2,TRBV29-1
CASRGLSTDTQYF,TRBJ2-3,TRBV19
CASSAVVGTGELFF,TRBJ2-2,TRBV28
CASSLNQGGYTF,TRBJ1-2,TRBV5-6
CASSVGTDTQYF,TRBJ2-3,TRBV2
CASSLGRDRQETQYF,TRBJ2-5,TRBV7-9
CASSKRTGLGETQYF,TRBJ2-5,TRBV9
CASSGSPGAGTGTEGYTF,TRBJ1-2,TRBV19
CAGQGEYPEAFF,TRBJ1-1,TRBV2
CASTGSVGRNEKLFF,TRBJ1-4,TRBV19
CAWSGQGEGVYNSPLHF,TRBJ1-6,TRBV30
CASSLARGVTDTQYF,TRBJ2-3,TRBV5-4
CASSVYDRGYTDTQYF,TRBJ2-3,TRBV9
CASTLTPKNGYTF,TRBJ1-2,TRBV28
CASSGYGELFF,TRBJ2-2,TRBV25-1
CASSLTKSGTGTQPQHF,TRBJ1-5,TRBV27
CASSIEAQGVGSTGELFF,TRBJ2-2,TRBV19
CSVEVAGGDTQYF,TRBJ2-3,TRBV29-1
CASSRTSGVTGELFF,TRBJ2-2,TRBV28
CASSLLGYEQYF,TRBJ2-7,TRBV28
CASSLGGRGNTDTQYF,TRBJ2-3,TRBV7-2
CASSLLRQYEQYF,TRBJ2-7,TRBV5-1
CASSPSLSGRYQETQYF,TRBJ2-5,TRBV9
CSVEGPTGGREQYF,TRBJ2-5,TRBV29-1
CASSLAEGQQWYQETQYF,TRBJ2-5,TRBV7-6
CASSAEGGNYNSPLHF,TRBJ1-6,TRBV18
CASSYRPPGSNTGELFF,TRBJ2-2,TRBV5-1
CASSFGVQANEQFF,TRBJ2-1,TRBV7-2
CASSGGTGEAETQYF,TRBJ2-5,TRBV5-1
CASSFATGSGANVLTF,TRBJ2-6,TRBV5-1
CASSAGPQGSDEQFF,TRBJ2-1,TRBV7-9
CATSREGTGWTEAFF,TRBJ1-1,TRBV15
CASSENSGTGLAYGYTF,TRBJ1-2,TRBV9
CASRRTGERNQPQHF,TRBJ1-5,TRBV2
CASSRLAGGNTGELFF,TRBJ2-2,TRBV4-2
CASSPPGELSTEAFF,TRBJ1-1,TRBV18
CASSYPSSYNEQFF,TRBJ2-1,TRBV6-5
CASSFGGRYIQYF,TRBJ2-4,TRBV28
CASSFRTGELFF,TRBJ2-2,TRBV27
CASSGTSGSYNEQFF,TRBJ2-1,TRBV19
CASSLGLAGGPSTDTQYF,TRBJ2-3,TRBV27
CASSDSFSNQPQHF,TRBJ1-5,TRBV18
CASSLVAGYTGELFF,TRBJ2-2,TRBV5-6
CASSRDIQETQYF,TRBJ2-5,TRBV18
CASSLDTSGRMSTQYF,TRBJ2-3,TRBV7-9
CASSFFPGAYNEQFF,TRBJ2-1,TRBV7-6
CASRLQSNTEAFF,TRBJ1-1,TRBV2
CASSLSGGAYYEQYF,TRBJ2-7,TRBV27
CASSPVASVSVDEQFF,TRBJ2-1,TRBV18
CASSPLYWQTPQHF,TRBJ1-5,TRBV28
CASRVRRQGAYEQYF,TRBJ2-7,TRBV27
CASSGNRVHEQYF,TRBJ2-7,TRBV11-2